What follows describes a single T cell receptor beta chain. Some clones are missing from TCRdb's copy, which holds only in-frame ones; the method was immunoSEQ multiplex PCR. The sample shows approximately 1,000,000 clones, 77% of them seen only once. This sample is drawn from a study of shared clonotypes between healthy human individuals. The CDR3 runs to 14 residues. Germline values: CDR1 MNHEY, CDR2 SVGAGI. V gave up 0 bases and J gave up 2 bases, with 8 bases separating them. The chain is built from TRBV6-5 and TRBJ2-7; D is unresolved. The sequencing input was memory CD4+ T cells from PBMCs. The subset here: CD45RA-negative fraction. The TCR comes from a young man in good health. Some clones in this sample may be carry-over from other donors' samples. CDR3 loop: CASSYSYETYEQYF. The DNA of the CDR3 is TGTGCCAGCAGTTACTCGTATGAGACCTACGAGCAGTACTTC.